This passage covers 31 T cell receptor beta chains from one sample sequenced in a study of blood T cell repertoires in COVID-19. Here immunoSEQ multiplex PCR was the method, and the copy in TCRdb shows in-frame clones only, minus some. The repertoire holds around 440,000 clones, with approximately 90% as singletons. Sequencing was carried out using peripheral blood. Receptors originate from a woman in her fifties or sixties with COVID-19, enrolled during active disease.

V gene TRBV27 combines with J gene TRBJ2-7; TRBD1 agrees at 10 bases. This CDR3 has 15 residues. Unmatched junction bases numbered 4, after V lost 5 bases and J lost 0 bases. From germline, CDR1 is MNHEY and CDR2 SMNVEV (reference sequence). CDR3 region: CASSIDRGPSYEQYF. In DNA, the CDR3 is TGTGCCAGCAGTATAGACAGGGGGCCCTCCTACGAGCAGTACTTC.

The rearrangement uses TRBV11-2 and TRBJ1-6; weak D call: TRBD1 (5 bases). V lost 2 bases to trimming and J lost 11 bases, with 16 bases between them. Germline CDR1 is SGHAT and CDR2 is FQNNGV. CDR3 length equals 15 residues. The DNA for the CDR3 is TGTGCCAGCAGCTTAAGGGGAAAGGCCGAGGCACCCCTCCACTTT. Amino acid sequence: CASSLRGKAEAPLHF.

J is TRBJ1-2 and V is TRBV7-9; TRBD1 is a possible D gene (5 bases). There are 13 residues in the CDR3. The germline CDR1 and CDR2 sequences are SEHNR and FQNEAQ (reference sequence). V shed 4 bases and J shed 6 bases, with 12 bases lying between them. For the CDR3, the DNA is TGTGCCAGCAGCTCGGACACCGCCCATGGCTACACCTTC. This sequence encodes CASSSDTAHGYTF.

The chain links TRBV6-6 to TRBJ1-1; D unclear. CDR1 and CDR2 from the germline V gene are MNHNY and SVGAGI (reference sequence). V was cut by 3 bases and J by 5 bases, with 10 bases left in between. The CDR3 is 13 amino acids. The DNA for the CDR3 is TGTGCCAGCAGTTATAACTCTGTAACTGAAGCTTTCTTT. Protein product: CASSYNSVTEAFF.

The chain uses TRBV2 and TRBJ2-2; no reliable D call. Germline CDR1 reads SNHLY; CDR2 reads FYNNEI. V was shortened by 5 bases and J by 2 bases, with 18 bases between the two germline ends. The CDR3 has 17 amino acids. The CDR3 sequence is CASSLSPARVNTGELFF. CDR3 in DNA: TGTGCCAGCAGTCTCAGTCCAGCTAGAGTAAACACCGGGGAGCTGTTTTTT.

This sequence joins TRBV30 and TRBJ2-7, with 11 nucleotides matching TRBD2. The CDR3 covers 14 residues. The trim removed 4 bases at V and 5 bases at J, leaving 7 bases unmatched. From germline, CDR1 is GTSNPN and CDR2 SVGIG (reference sequence). Here the CDR3 DNA reads TGTGCCTGGATGGTTCTAGCGGGGGGCAACGAGCAGTACTTC. It translates to CAWMVLAGGNEQYF.

The chain combines TRBV6-1 with TRBJ1-2; D uncertain. V shed 4 bases and J shed 3 bases, with 18 bases lying between them. Germline V CDR1 and CDR2: MNHNS, SASEGT. The CDR3 loop spans 16 amino acids. CDR3 bases: TGTGCCAGCAGTGGAGGAGGGTCTAGGCCGGACTATGGCTACACCTTC. This encodes CASSGGGSRPDYGYTF.

The V gene is TRBV5-1, the J gene TRBJ1-4; 10 bases are a match to TRBD1. This CDR3 region has 16 residues. V was pared by 4 bases and J by 7 bases, with 10 bases of the junction left unmatched. CDR1 is SGHRS, CDR2 YFSETQ, per germline. CDR3 residues: CASSRATGGRGEKLFF. Written as DNA, the CDR3 is TGCGCCAGCAGCCGTGCGACAGGGGGCCGAGGTGAAAAACTGTTTTTT.

The V and J genes are TRBV10-2 and TRBJ1-5; unclear D gene. CDR1 is WSHSY, CDR2 SAAADI, per germline. Trimming shortened V by 2 bases and J by 0 bases, and 11 bases separated the two germline ends. The CDR3 covers 16 residues. The CDR3 is CASSEPKSRSNQPQHF. CDR3 nucleotides: TGCGCCAGCAGTGAGCCTAAGAGCCGTAGCAATCAGCCCCAGCATTTT.

This rearrangement joins TRBV24-1 to TRBJ1-5, with TRBD1 identical over 9 bases. CDR1 KGHDR and CDR2 SFDVKD come from the germline V gene. V trimming: 4 bases; J trimming: 6 bases; junction bases outside the gene matches: 6. This CDR3 is 15 amino acids long. CDR3 sequence reads: CATSDTATGGQPQHF. The DNA for the CDR3 is TGTGCCACCAGTGACACCGCGACAGGGGGTCAGCCCCAGCATTTT.

The chain joins TRBV6-1 to TRBJ1-1; the D gene is possibly TRBD1 (6 bases). The CDR3 is made up of 14 amino acids. The V gene lost 1 base and the J gene lost 10 bases, with 16 bases spanning the gap. Germline V gene lookup returns CDR1 MNHNS and CDR2 SASEGT. The CDR3 bases are TGTGCCAGCAGTGAAGTTGGGGGCGGAGTTGGAGCTTTCTTT. It specifies CASSEVGGGVGAFF.

In this sample, this clone turned up once. The chain links TRBV30 to TRBJ2-3; D possibly corresponds to TRBD2 (6 bases). V lost 2 bases to trimming and J lost 2 bases, with 8 bases between them. The CDR3 is 13 residues long. Germline assignment: CDR1 GTSNPN and CDR2 SVGIG (reference sequence). CDR3 in DNA: TGTGCCTGGAGTCAGGACTACACAGATACGCAGTATTTT. Translating it yields CAWSQDYTDTQYF.

This chain links TRBV29-1 with TRBJ2-1; TRBD2 matches 9 bases. Germline V gene data show CDR1 as SQVTM and CDR2 as ANQGSEA. The CDR3 sequence is 13 residues long. The ends lost 1 base at V and 9 bases at J; junction bases unmatched: 4. The CDR3 sequence is CSVEGRGGIEQFF. In nucleotides, the CDR3 is TGCAGCGTTGAAGGGCGGGGGGGCATTGAGCAGTTCTTC.

V is TRBV6-5 and J is TRBJ2-7; D perhaps matches TRBD2 (6 bases). The germline gives CDR1 MNHEY, CDR2 SVGAGI. The CDR3 has 14 residues. Trimming stripped 7 bases from V and 3 bases from J, with 16 bases between. Here the CDR3 DNA reads TGTGCCAGCATCCGTCCGGGACTCCGCTACGAGCAGTACTTC. This gives the protein CASIRPGLRYEQYF.

The CDR3 reads CATSNAGTGAAGELFF. The CDR3, as DNA: TGTGCCACCTCTAACGCCGGGACAGGGGCTGCCGGGGAGCTGTTTTTT. The chain couples TRBV19 to TRBJ2-2; 10 nucleotides match TRBD1. V lost 10 bases and J lost 6; bases outside the gene matches: 14. Germline CDR1 reads LNHDA; CDR2 reads SQIVND (reference sequence). This CDR3 has 16 residues.

The J gene is TRBJ2-5, the V gene TRBV24-1; D may be TRBD1 (6 bases). The CDR3 has 14 amino acids. Deletions cut 4 bases from V and 3 bases from J, with 11 bases between. The germline CDR1 and CDR2 sequences are KGHDR and SFDVKD. The CDR3 DNA reads as TGTGCCACCAGTGACCCGGGACACAAAGAGACCCAGTACTTC. Translation: CATSDPGHKETQYF.

This clone was counted once. This specimen includes other DNA sequences encoding the same CDR3. V and J are TRBV29-1 and TRBJ1-1; the D is unclear. Germline V gene data show CDR1 as SQVTM and CDR2 as ANQGSEA. V was shortened by 4 bases and J by 2 bases, with 11 bases between the two germline ends. The CDR3 contains 13 residues. In nucleotides, the CDR3 is TGCAGCGTTGTATCCGGGAGTAACACTGAAGCTTTCTTT. It encodes CSVVSGSNTEAFF.

This clone was recorded a few times. This sequence joins TRBV6-5 and TRBJ1-2, with D maybe TRBD1 (6 bases). This CDR3 is built from 15 residues. Trimming removed 2 bases from V and 8 bases from J, with 18 bases in between. Germline loops: CDR1 MNHEY, CDR2 SVGAGI. This CDR3 reads CASSYETGHVRGYTF. The CDR3 DNA is TGTGCCAGCAGTTACGAGACGGGACATGTGAGGGGCTACACCTTC.

CDR3 sequence reads: CASSSWGNRDGSYEQYF. DNA of the CDR3: TGTGCCAGTAGTTCATGGGGAAACAGGGATGGTTCCTACGAGCAGTACTTC. This chain links TRBV19 with TRBJ2-7; D possibly corresponds to TRBD1 (6 bases). V was pared by 5 bases and J by 1 base, with 21 bases between. Germline V gene lookup returns CDR1 LNHDA and CDR2 SQIVND (reference sequence). This CDR3 has 17 residues.

CDR3 bases: TGTGCCATCTCGATGGGACAGGTAGGAAACACTGAAGCTTTCTTT. Encoded protein: CAISMGQVGNTEAFF. The chain combines TRBV10-3 with TRBJ1-1; 8 nucleotides line up with TRBD1. The V gene's germline CDR1 is ENHRY and CDR2 SYGVKD. Germline trimming cut 8 bases from V and 2 bases from J; bases unmatched to any gene: 10. This CDR3 spans 15 amino acids.

The chain carries TRBV6-5 and TRBJ2-7; TRBD2 is a possible D gene (6 bases). This CDR3 has 15 amino acids. Germline CDR1 and CDR2: MNHEY and SVGAGI. Trimming cost V 0 bases and J 4 bases, with 13 bases left between them. This CDR3 is CASSYSRQGGYEQYF. In DNA form, the CDR3 reads TGTGCCAGCAGTTACTCCAGGCAGGGAGGTTACGAGCAGTACTTC.

The CDR3 loop reads CASSLVGCGGASCNEQFF. The DNA for the CDR3 is TGTGCCAGCAGTCTCGTAGGATGCGGGGGGGCTTCTTGCAATGAGCAGTTCTTC. The gene calls are TRBV6-7 and TRBJ2-1; 9 bases map to TRBD2. TRBV6-7 is an ORF for which the function is uncertain. Trimming took 5 bases from V and 6 from J; bases not matched to a gene: 17. This CDR3 is built from 18 residues.

The gene calls are TRBV2 and TRBJ2-3, with 10 bases lining up with TRBD2. CDR3 length: 15 residues. V lost 5 bases, J lost 5 bases, and 7 bases stayed unmatched. The germline V gene encodes CDR1 SNHLY and CDR2 FYNNEI. This CDR3 is CASSKTSGSVDTQYF. The DNA for the CDR3 is TGTGCCAGCAGTAAGACTAGCGGGTCGGTAGATACGCAGTATTTT.

This rearrangement joins TRBV6-5 to TRBJ1-6, with D uncertain. CDR1 MNHEY and CDR2 SVGAGI come from the germline V gene. The CDR3 consists of 15 residues. Trimming took 6 bases from V and 0 from J, leaving 9 bases between them. The CDR3, as DNA: TGTGCCAGCAGCCCCGGGAGCTCCTATAATTCACCCCTCCACTTT. This gives the protein CASSPGSSYNSPLHF.

The chain links TRBV5-8 to TRBJ1-2, with TRBD1 identical over 10 bases. V lost 0 bases, J lost 8 bases, and 4 bases stayed unmatched. This CDR3 comprises 14 residues. From germline, CDR1 is SGHTS and CDR2 YDEGEE. As DNA, the CDR3 is TGTGCCAGCAGCTTGGAGACAGGGGGCGCCGGCTACACCTTC. Its translation is CASSLETGGAGYTF. The whole variable domain, filled in from reference TRBV5-8 and TRBJ1-2, reads EAGVTQSPTHLIKTRGQQATLRCSPISGHTSVYWYQQALGLGLQFLLWYDEGEERNRGNFPPRFSGRQFPNYSSELNVNALELEDSALYLCASSLETGGAGYTFGSGTRLTVV.

The chain joins TRBV5-6 to TRBJ1-6; no reliable D call. Trimming stripped 0 bases from V and 8 bases from J, with 15 bases between. The CDR3 is 16 amino acids. Germline values: CDR1 SGHDT, CDR2 YYEEEE. CDR3 protein: CASSLVGSPVDSPLHF. The CDR3 DNA follows: TGTGCCAGCAGCTTGGTGGGCAGCCCCGTTGATTCACCCCTCCACTTT. The whole variable domain, remainder taken from reference TRBV5-6 and TRBJ1-6, is DAGVTQSPTHLIKTRGQQVTLRCSPKSGHDTVSWYQQALGQGPQFIFQYYEEEERQRGNFPDRFSGHQFPNYSSELNVNALLLGDSALYLCASSLVGSPVDSPLHFGNGTRLTVT.

This clone was found once. The rearrangement uses TRBV20-1 and TRBJ1-2, with TRBD1 identical over 7 bases. CDR3 length equals 15 residues. V shed 3 bases, J shed 4 bases, and the junction held 11 bases outside the gene matches. The germline gives CDR1 DFQATT, CDR2 SNEGSKA (reference sequence). The CDR3 sequence: CSASRGRFGIYGYTF. Written as DNA, the CDR3 is TGCAGTGCTAGTAGGGGGCGATTTGGAATCTATGGCTACACCTTC.

This chain uses TRBV24-1 with TRBJ2-1, with D maybe TRBD1 (6 bases). V gave up 1 base and J gave up 7 bases, with 13 bases separating them. Germline V gives CDR1 KGHDR, CDR2 SFDVKD. The CDR3 has 15 residues. CDR3 nucleotide sequence: TGTGCCACCAGTGATTTCGTCCAGGGGAAGAATGAGCAGTTCTTC. As protein: CATSDFVQGKNEQFF.

This sequence joins TRBV23-1 and TRBJ2-2, with 7 bases fitting TRBD1. Being an ORF, TRBV23-1 has a function that is uncertain. The CDR3 sequence is 14 residues long. V was clipped by 2 bases and J by 4 bases; unmatched bases: 1. The chain's CDR3 is CASSQRQGTGELFF. CDR3 sequence (DNA): TGCGCCAGCAGTCAAAGACAGGGCACCGGGGAGCTGTTTTTT.

The gene calls are TRBV9 and TRBJ2-5; possible D gene TRBD1, 5 bases. Germline CDR1 and CDR2: SGDLS and YYNGEE. The CDR3 is 15 amino acids. V was cut by 0 bases and J by 4 bases, with 13 bases left in between. The CDR3 here is CASSVVGHSTETQYF. The CDR3 DNA reads as TGTGCCAGCAGCGTAGTGGGGCACTCCACAGAGACCCAGTACTTC.

V usage is TRBV12-3 or TRBV12-4 and J usage is TRBJ2-1; D is uncertain. V was shortened by 5 bases and J by 5 bases, with 10 bases between the two germline ends. This CDR3 is 13 amino acids long. The CDR3 is CASSLQVNNEQFF. The CDR3 DNA reads as TGTGCCAGCAGTCTCCAGGTTAACAATGAGCAGTTCTTC.